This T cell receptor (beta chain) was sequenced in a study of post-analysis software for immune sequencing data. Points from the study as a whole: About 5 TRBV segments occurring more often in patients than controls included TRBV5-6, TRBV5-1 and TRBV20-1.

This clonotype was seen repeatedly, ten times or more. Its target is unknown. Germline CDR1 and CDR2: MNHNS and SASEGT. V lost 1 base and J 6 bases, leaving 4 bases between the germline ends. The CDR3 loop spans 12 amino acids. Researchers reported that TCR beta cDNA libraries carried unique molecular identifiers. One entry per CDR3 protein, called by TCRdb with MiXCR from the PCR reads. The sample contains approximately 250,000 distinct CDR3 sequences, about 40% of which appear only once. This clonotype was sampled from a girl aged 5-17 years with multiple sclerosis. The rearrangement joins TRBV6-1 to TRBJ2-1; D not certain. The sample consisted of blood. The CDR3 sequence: CASSEVANEQFF. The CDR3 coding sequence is TGTGCCAGCAGTGAAGTCGCCAATGAGCAGTTCTTC.